Reported below is one T cell receptor (beta chain). The germline CDR1 and CDR2 sequences are SNHLY and FYNNEI. V lost 7 bases and J lost 0, with 13 bases in between. This CDR3 has 16 amino acids. The sample originates from a study of blood T cell repertoires in COVID-19. How the authors handled the data: Cell counts per sample came from amplifying reference gene primers. Method: immunoSEQ multiplex PCR; TCRdb's copy keeps in-frame clones and lacks some. Clonal size and the V and J genes are those of that table, whereas D and trimming came from the DNA. This sample has roughly 290,000 clones, with around 87% found just once.

The clonotype was recovered from a woman aged 50 to 65 who had recovered from COVID-19. The specimen sequenced was peripheral blood. This chain joins TRBV2 and TRBJ2-6; D gene unclear. In DNA, the CDR3 is TGTGCCAGCAATGGAGACGGAATCTCTGGGGCCAACGTCCTGACTTTC. Translated: CASNGDGISGANVLTF.